Below are 17 T cell receptor beta chains sequenced from a single sample in a study of blood T cells in healthy people across ages. A second PCR of about 7 to 12 cycles used a sample-barcoded 5' primer and a J-beta primer mix. TCRdb passed the 5' RACE reads through MiXCR, listing each CDR3 protein once. Among some 900,000 distinct CDR3 sequences, about 44% were seen once, and the ten largest hold around 15%. The sequenced sample was blood. The receptors were sampled from a man aged 30-40 years in good health.

CDR3 sequence reads: CASSEGRGFEGVPHEQYF. For the CDR3, the DNA is TGTGCCAGCAGTGAAGGACGGGGGTTCGAGGGGGTCCCCCACGAGCAGTACTTC. The chain has TRBV25-1 and TRBJ2-7, with D perhaps TRBD1 or TRBD2 (6 bases each). Germline V gene sequence: CDR1 MGHDK, CDR2 SYGVNS. Trimming cost V 2 bases and J 5 bases, with 25 bases left between them. This CDR3 has 18 amino acids.

Comments on this clonotype: At one end, the junction sequence differs from germline, possibly due to a read error. The chain combines TRBV6-5 with TRBJ2-7; either TRBD1 or TRBD2 may fit D (5 bases each). The CDR3 runs 15 residues. Germline CDR1 is MNHEY and CDR2 is SVGAGI. The chain's CDR3 is CASSPGPWSSDEQYF. CDR3 DNA sequence: TGTGCCAGCAGCCCGGGACCCTGGAGCTCCGACGAGCAGTACTTC.

This chain joins TRBV6-2 or TRBV6-3 and TRBJ1-2; 8 bases fit TRBD1. V was pared by 6 bases and J by 0 bases, with 3 bases of the junction left unmatched. The CDR3 spans 14 residues. CDR1 is MNHEY, CDR2 SVGEGT, per germline. The DNA of the CDR3 is TGTGCCAGCAGGGACAGGGTGACTAACTATGGCTACACCTTC. Protein: CASRDRVTNYGYTF.

This sequence joins TRBV20-1 and TRBJ1-2; TRBD1 matches at 8 bases. Germline CDR1 is DFQATT and CDR2 is SNEGSKA (reference sequence). This CDR3 has 14 residues. The V gene end was trimmed by 6 bases and the J gene end by 1 base; junction bases not matched to a gene: 7. The CDR3 here is CSAGQGAVNYGYTF. Here the CDR3 DNA reads TGCAGTGCAGGGCAGGGGGCGGTTAACTATGGCTACACCTTC.

CDR3 DNA: TGCGCCAGCAGCTTGGCCTCAACTGCCATCTACGAGCAGTACTTC. This translates into CASSLASTAIYEQYF. The chain links TRBV5-1 to TRBJ2-4; D gene unclear. The closer fit of TRBJ2-7 to the DNA end suggests the J call may be wrong. This CDR3 has 15 residues. Germline V gene data show CDR1 as SGHRS and CDR2 as YFSETQ.

This CDR3 is CASNAPRGGGRLSYNEQYF. In DNA form, the CDR3 reads TGTGCCAGCAACGCGCCGCGTGGAGGGGGCAGGCTATCCTACAATGAGCAGTACTTC. The chain has TRBV12-3 or TRBV12-4 and TRBJ2-1; a possible D gene is TRBD1 (7 bases). The end of the DNA fits TRBJ2-7 better, so the J call may be wrong. This CDR3 has 19 residues.

This sequence joins TRBV3-1 and TRBJ2-1; 7 nucleotides align to TRBD1. Per the germline V gene, CDR1 is LGHDT and CDR2 is YNNKEL (reference sequence). The CDR3 has 14 amino acids. V lost 4 bases, J lost 10 bases, and 10 bases stayed unmatched. The CDR3 DNA reads as TGTGCCAGCAGCCCCACCACAGGGGTCTACGAGCAGTTCTTC. Protein sequence: CASSPTTGVYEQFF.

This clonotype appeared a few times. This chain uses TRBV20-1 with TRBJ1-5, with a tentative D call TRBD1 (5 bases). The CDR3 is 19 amino acids. CDR1 and CDR2 (germline): DFQATT, SNEGSKA (reference sequence). Trimming shortened V by 1 base and J by 2 bases, and 24 bases separated the two germline ends. The CDR3 loop is CSARGAGKGDVWGNQPQHF. As DNA, the CDR3 is TGCAGTGCTAGAGGGGCCGGAAAAGGGGATGTGTGGGGCAATCAGCCCCAGCATTTT.

As for this clonotype: An end of the junction does not agree with germline; a read error may underlie this. The J gene is TRBJ2-7, the V gene TRBV6-5; D unclear. This CDR3 region has 14 residues. CDR1 is MNHEY and CDR2 is SVGAGI in the germline V gene. The CDR3 spells CANSYSNPPYEQYF. The CDR3 nucleotides read TGTGCCAACAGTTACTCCAATCCCCCCTACGAGCAGTACTTC.

This sequence joins TRBV10-3 and TRBJ2-3; D is undetermined. The V end lost 4 bases, the J end lost 1 base, and 9 bases lay between the germline ends. This CDR3 spans 14 amino acids. In germline, CDR1 is ENHRY, CDR2 SYGVKD. As DNA, the CDR3 is TGTGCCATCAGTGGAGACCCTGGCACAGATACGCAGTATTTT. It is translated as CAISGDPGTDTQYF.

This clonotype showed up just a few times. This chain joins TRBV5-1 and TRBJ2-7; the D gene could be TRBD1 or TRBD2 (5 bases each). The CDR3 is made up of 13 amino acids. CDR1 SGHRS and CDR2 YFSETQ come from the germline V gene. Trimming removed 1 base from V and 6 bases from J, with 11 bases in between. For the CDR3, the DNA is TGCGCCAGCAGCTTGACGGGGCGCGTCGAGCAGTACTTC. It encodes CASSLTGRVEQYF.

The table lists this clonotype with many counts. An end of the junction differs from the germline gene, which may be a read error. This rearrangement joins TRBV5-1 to TRBJ2-7; 7 bases match TRBD1. The CDR3 length is 14 residues. Germline V lookup: CDR1 SGHRS, CDR2 YFSETQ. The CDR3 nucleotides read TGTGCCAGCAGCTTAGTGGGACAGAGTTACGAGCAGTACTTC. This encodes CASSLVGQSYEQYF.

This clonotype has ten or more counts. This sequence joins TRBV7-3 and TRBJ2-1; possibly TRBD2 for D (5 bases). Looked up from germline, CDR1 is SGHTA and CDR2 is FQGTGA. The CDR3 length is 13 residues. The germline V and J ends were trimmed by 5 bases and 0 bases, with 5 bases remaining between them. This chain's CDR3 is CASSAGSYNEQFF. For the CDR3, the DNA is TGTGCCAGCAGCGCGGGCTCCTACAATGAGCAGTTCTTC.

This clonotype was counted at least ten times. The V and J genes are TRBV3-1 and TRBJ2-4; perhaps TRBD1 as D (6 bases). CDR1 and CDR2 (germline): LGHDT, YNNKEL (reference sequence). The CDR3 sequence is 13 residues long. Trimming shortened V by 0 bases and J by 13 bases, and 13 bases separated the two germline ends. In DNA, the CDR3 is TGTGCCAGCAGCCAAGAGTACAGGGCGCAGCAGTACTTC. The encoded protein is CASSQEYRAQQYF.

The chain recombines TRBV12-3 or TRBV12-4 with TRBJ2-3; 9 nucleotides line up with TRBD2. The CDR3 is 18 residues long. J gave up 0 bases and V 3 bases, and 10 bases lay outside the gene matches. In DNA, the CDR3 is TGTGCCAGCAGTTTGGATAGCGGGGGAGGATTTAGCACAGATACGCAGTATTTT. It translates to CASSLDSGGGFSTDTQYF.

The V call is TRBV12-3 or TRBV12-4, the J call TRBJ2-7, with TRBD2 as a possible D gene (6 bases). The V gene lost 4 bases and the J gene lost 2 bases, with 15 bases spanning the gap. This CDR3 region has 15 residues. Here the CDR3 DNA reads TGTGCCAGCAGTTCCTCAGCGGGTCTCGCCTACGAGCAGTACTTC. Translating gives CASSSSAGLAYEQYF.

The chain combines TRBV4-1 with TRBJ1-2; D is unclear. Per the germline V gene, CDR1 is MGHRA and CDR2 is YSYEKL. V was clipped by 0 bases and J by 4 bases, with 9 bases between them. The CDR3 totals 14 residues. CDR3 in amino acids: CASSQEKGFYGYTF. The CDR3 DNA reads as TGCGCCAGCAGCCAAGAAAAGGGATTCTATGGCTACACCTTC.